The clone carrying this TCR beta chain is a singleton in its sample. This sample was included in a study of blood T cells in healthy people across ages. Per germline, CDR1 SGHTA and CDR2 FQGNSA. The length of the CDR3 is 15 residues. Then a second PCR, running roughly 7 to 12 cycles, was carried out with a sample-barcoded 5' primer and a J-beta primer mix. TCRdb re-derived calls from the 5' RACE reads in MiXCR, one entry per CDR3 protein. The data show about 970,000 distinct CDR3 sequences, roughly 47% seen once. Sequencing was carried out using blood. V and J are TRBV7-2 and TRBJ2-4, with 7 positions matching TRBD1. The end of the DNA aligns better with TRBJ2-7, so the J call may be wrong. This TCR came from a woman aged 55 to 70 in good health. CDR3 bases: TGTGCCAGCAGCTTAGCCCGACAGGGTAACGACGAGCAGTACTTC. This codes for CASSLARQGNDEQYF.